Shown below are 22 T cell receptor beta chains from a single sample sequenced in a study of blood T cells in healthy people across ages. Sample-barcoded 5' priming and a J-beta primer mix drove a second PCR of about 7 to 12 cycles. TCRdb used MiXCR to reprocess the 5' RACE reads, holding one entry per CDR3 protein. The profile shows about 970,000 distinct CDR3 sequences, about 51% of them singletons. The sequencing sample was made of blood. The receptors here all came from a woman in her fifties or sixties in good health.

The chain links TRBV27 to TRBJ2-3, with 9 bases matching TRBD1. CDR3 length equals 14 residues. Trimming cost V 5 bases and J 5 bases; bases outside gene matches: 5. CDR1 MNHEY and CDR2 SMNVEV come from the germline V gene (reference sequence). CDR3 sequence (DNA): TGTGCCAGCAGTGTACAGGGGGCGCGAGATACGCAGTATTTT. Its translation: CASSVQGARDTQYF.

This clonotype was seen only a few times. The rearrangement uses TRBV28 and TRBJ2-6, with D unclear. V lost 6 bases, J lost 3 bases, and 12 bases lay in between. The CDR3 runs 15 residues. Germline assignment: CDR1 MDHEN and CDR2 SYDVKM. Here the CDR3 reads CASSPEGYGANVLTF. The CDR3, as DNA: TGTGCCAGCAGCCCAGAAGGGTATGGGGCCAACGTCCTGACTTTC.

In its sample, this clonotype was seen a few times. The J gene is TRBJ2-7, the V gene TRBV18; 8 positions agree with TRBD2. V shed 3 bases, J shed 5 bases, and the junction held 6 bases outside the gene matches. Germline V lookup: CDR1 KGHSH, CDR2 LQKENI. The CDR3 loop spans 14 amino acids. The CDR3 DNA sequence: TGTGCCAGCTCACCCAAAGCGGGAGATCACGAGCAGTACTTC. Amino acid sequence: CASSPKAGDHEQYF.

The J gene is TRBJ1-5, the V gene TRBV20-1, with TRBD1 matching 9 bases. Germline CDR1 reads DFQATT; CDR2 reads SNEGSKA (reference sequence). This CDR3 spans 15 amino acids. Losses at the gene ends were 3 bases for V and 6 bases for J; bases not matched to a gene: 9. CDR3 region: CSASVGTGLSQPQHF. DNA of the CDR3: TGCAGTGCTAGTGTCGGGACAGGGTTAAGTCAGCCCCAGCATTTT.

This clonotype was observed a handful of times. In nucleotides, the CDR3 is TGTGCCAGCTCACCGGAAAGGGGGAGTTACAATGAGCAGTTCTTC. Encoded protein: CASSPERGSYNEQFF. The chain recombines TRBV18 with TRBJ2-1; D is possibly TRBD1 (6 bases). Germline V CDR1 and CDR2: KGHSH, LQKENI. Deletions cut 3 bases from V and 4 bases from J, with 13 bases between. The CDR3 contains 15 residues.

The rearrangement uses TRBV6-2 or TRBV6-3 and TRBJ2-7; a weak D match, TRBD2 (5 bases). The germline gives CDR1 MNHEY, CDR2 SVGEGT. CDR3 size: 10 residues. V lost 8 bases and J 3 bases, leaving 5 bases between the germline ends. CDR3 sequence (DNA): TGTGCCAGCGGACTCTACGAGCAGTACTTC. This gives the protein CASGLYEQYF.

This clonotype occurred a few times. The chain employs TRBV6-2 or TRBV6-3 and TRBJ2-4, with D hard to call. The J call may be incorrect, as the DNA end agrees better with TRBJ2-7. Germline assignment: CDR1 MNHEY and CDR2 SVGEGT. The CDR3 loop spans 14 amino acids. CDR3 nucleotide sequence: TGTGCCAGCAGGTCTCCACAGACCAACTACGAGCAGTACTTC. It specifies CASRSPQTNYEQYF.

Regarding this clonotype: At one boundary the junction diverges from the germline segment, which might be a read error. The rearrangement joins TRBV3-1 to TRBJ2-1; D is unresolved. There are 14 residues in the CDR3. CDR1 and CDR2 (germline): LGHDT, YNNKEL (reference sequence). CDR3 in amino acids: CASSQVSVFNEQFF. The CDR3 DNA reads TGTGCTAGCAGCCAAGTGTCGGTTTTCAATGAGCAGTTCTTC.

Only a few counts were recorded for this clonotype. This rearrangement joins TRBV29-1 to TRBJ2-5, with D unresolved. V lost 4 bases and J 1 base, leaving 10 bases between the germline ends. Germline V gene data show CDR1 as SQVTM and CDR2 as ANQGSEA. The CDR3 runs 13 residues. CDR3 protein: CSVALSPQETQYF. The CDR3 DNA is TGCAGCGTTGCACTTAGCCCCCAAGAGACCCAGTACTTC. Full variable domain (rest looked up from reference TRBV29-1 and TRBJ2-5): SAVISQKPSRDICQRGTSLTIQCQVDSQVTMMFWYRQQPGQSLTLIATANQGSEATYESGFVIDKFPISRPNLTFSTLTVSNMSPEDSSIYLCSVALSPQETQYFGPGTRLLVL.

This clonotype is a singleton in its sample. The chain combines TRBV6-6 with TRBJ2-4; unclear D gene. The DNA end is a closer match to TRBJ2-5, so the J assignment may be wrong. Germline V gene data show CDR1 as MNHNY and CDR2 as SVGAGI (reference sequence). This CDR3 spans 13 amino acids. CDR3 DNA sequence: TGTGCCAGCGTGAGACGGGTTACGGAGACCCAGTACTTC. This sequence encodes CASVRRVTETQYF.

The genes are TRBV20-1 and TRBJ2-3; 7 nucleotides agree with TRBD1. Germline V gene sequence: CDR1 DFQATT, CDR2 SNEGSKA (reference sequence). The CDR3 covers 15 residues. Losses at the gene ends were 6 bases for V and 2 bases for J; bases not matched to a gene: 11. The CDR3 reads CSATDREVITDTQYF. CDR3 bases: TGCAGTGCAACAGACAGGGAAGTAATCACAGATACGCAGTATTTT.

The chain recombines TRBV14 with TRBJ1-2, with D perhaps matching TRBD1 (6 bases). The CDR3 runs to 14 residues. CDR1 is SGHDN and CDR2 is FVKESK in the germline V gene. V was clipped by 4 bases and J by 8 bases, with 17 bases between them. In DNA form, the CDR3 reads TGTGCCAGCAGCCTAGTCCCGGGGGGCCGGGGCTACACCTTC. The encoded protein is CASSLVPGGRGYTF. Full variable domain (outside the CDR3, taken from reference TRBV14 and TRBJ1-2): EAGVTQFPSHSVIEKGQTVTLRCDPISGHDNLYWYRRVMGKEIKFLLHFVKESKQDESGMPNNRFLAERTGGTYSTLKVQPAELEDSGVYFCASSLVPGGRGYTFGSGTRLTVV.

This clonotype was detected a few times. This rearrangement joins TRBV7-9 to TRBJ2-5; TRBD2 agrees at 8 bases. This CDR3 has 16 amino acids. The V gene end was trimmed by 5 bases and the J gene end by 3 bases; junction bases not matched to a gene: 11. Germline CDR1 and CDR2: SEHNR and FQNEAQ (reference sequence). CDR3 protein: CASSKYSPGGEETQYF. The CDR3 DNA reads as TGTGCCAGCAGCAAATACTCCCCGGGAGGGGAAGAGACCCAGTACTTC.

This clonotype was observed a handful of times. The chain uses TRBV5-5 and TRBJ2-5; possibly TRBD1 or TRBD2 for D (5 bases each). With 1 base removed from V and 2 bases from J, the gap between germline ends came to 9 bases. The CDR3 is 14 amino acids. The germline V gene encodes CDR1 SGHKS and CDR2 YYEKEE (reference sequence). The DNA of the CDR3 is TGTGCCAGCAGCTTGACGTGGGGGCAAGAGACCCAGTACTTC. It is translated as CASSLTWGQETQYF.

This rearrangement joins TRBV29-1 to TRBJ2-5; D may match TRBD1 or TRBD2 (7 bases each). The ends were cut back, 6 bases at V and 11 bases at J, with 19 bases in the middle. Germline lookup yields CDR1 SQVTM and CDR2 ANQGSEA. CDR3 length: 12 residues. The CDR3 here is CSVTGDAGEQYF. The DNA for the CDR3 is TGCAGCGTAACAGGGGACGCGGGGGAGCAGTACTTC.

This clonotype has only a few counts. The rearrangement joins TRBV5-1 to TRBJ1-2, with TRBD1 matching 8 bases. The CDR3 has 15 amino acids. The germline V gene has CDR1 SGHRS and CDR2 YFSETQ. Germline trimming cut 4 bases from V and 6 bases from J; bases unmatched to any gene: 11. For the CDR3, the DNA is TGCGCCAGCAGCGTTTACAGGGGGAGGCAGGATGGCTACACCTTC. As protein: CASSVYRGRQDGYTF.

This clonotype has at least ten counts. The chain uses TRBV11-2 and TRBJ1-2; weak D call: TRBD1 (5 bases). The ends were cut back, 0 bases at V and 6 bases at J, with 5 bases in the middle. Germline CDR1 reads SGHAT; CDR2 reads FQNNGV. The CDR3 consists of 12 residues. The CDR3 region has the DNA TGTGCCAGCAGCTTAGAAGGGGATGGCTACACCTTC. Amino acid sequence: CASSLEGDGYTF.

This clonotype appeared a few times. The chain combines TRBV3-1 with TRBJ2-7; a weak D match, TRBD1 (6 bases). Trimming removed 4 bases from V and 4 bases from J, with 8 bases in between. The CDR3 runs 12 residues. Germline V gene data show CDR1 as LGHDT and CDR2 as YNNKEL (reference sequence). Here the CDR3 DNA reads TGTGCCAGCAGCCGACAGGTATACGAGCAGTACTTC. It translates to CASSRQVYEQYF.

This clonotype has a handful of counts. V gene TRBV4-1 combines with J gene TRBJ1-2, with D unclear. The germline CDR1 and CDR2 sequences are MGHRA and YSYEKL. The ends were cut back, 0 bases at V and 2 bases at J, with 7 bases in the middle. The CDR3 is made up of 14 amino acids. CDR3 sequence (DNA): TGCGCCAGCAGCCAAGAGAGAGGGAACTATGGCTACACCTTC. Protein product: CASSQERGNYGYTF.

This clonotype was counted only a few times. The gene calls are TRBV28 and TRBJ2-3, with TRBD2 matching over 8 bases. Per the germline V gene, CDR1 is MDHEN and CDR2 is SYDVKM. Trimming removed 4 bases from V and 4 bases from J; junction bases left unmatched: 4. The CDR3 length is 14 residues. The CDR3 sequence: CASSWTSLADTQYF. The DNA for the CDR3 is TGTGCCAGCAGTTGGACTAGCTTAGCAGATACGCAGTATTTT. Filled out from reference TRBV28 and TRBJ2-3, the complete variable domain reads DVKVTQSSRYLVKRTGEKVFLECVQDMDHENMFWYRQDPGLGLRLIYFSYDVKMKEKGDIPEGYSVSREKKERFSLILESASTNQTSMYLCASSWTSLADTQYFGPGTRLTVL.

About this clonotype: The CDR3 ends on some other residue instead of the conserved phenylalanine or tryptophan, so this is likely a read error. CDR3 nucleotides: TGTGCCAGCAGCGCAACCGGGACTAGCGCCGAGCAGTACCTC. This codes for CASSATGTSAEQYL. The chain links TRBV9 to TRBJ2-7, with 10 bases that match TRBD2. The germline V gene has CDR1 SGDLS and CDR2 YYNGEE. There are 14 residues in the CDR3. The J segment lost 6 bases and the V segment lost 3 bases, leaving 6 bases of the junction unmatched.

This clonotype was observed a few times. The V call is TRBV20-1, the J call TRBJ2-7; D is ambiguous. Per germline, CDR1 DFQATT and CDR2 SNEGSKA (reference sequence). CDR3 length: 14 residues. Trimming removed 3 bases at V and 0 bases at J, with 12 bases between. CDR3 sequence: CSARSRQDSYEQYF. DNA for the CDR3: TGCAGTGCTAGGTCTCGCCAGGACTCCTACGAGCAGTACTTC.